The table lists the clone carrying this T cell receptor (beta chain) with a few counts. As yet, its antigen is unknown. The CDR3 extends over 15 amino acids. The germline CDR1 and CDR2 sequences are SGHVS and FQNEAQ. V shed 4 bases, J shed 5 bases, and the junction held 5 bases outside the gene matches. The sample is drawn from a study of T cell repertoires in cytomegalovirus infection. Study-wide background: Peptides in the study included HLA-C-restricted and HLA-B-restricted CMV epitopes. From public TCR beta signatures came an indication of both CMV infection and matching HLA type. Study-wide results and caveats: HLA-C-restricted TCR beta clonotypes specific for CMV led the ex vivo response. Of the TCR beta families, the public ones yielded a cumulative frequency that identified carriers of CMV plus the relevant HLA.

Each CDR3 protein gets one entry after TCRdb re-called the reads with MiXCR. The table lists hundreds of thousands of distinct CDR3 sequences, about 42% of them singletons. This chain connects TRBV7-8 to TRBJ2-2, with 9 positions matching TRBD2. Sequencing was performed on cultured PBMCs, taken from culture after CMV antigen stimulation. The TCR originated in a human donor in good health (CMV status not recorded). Some clones in this sample may be carry-over from other donors' samples. The CDR3 is CASSSVAGVTGELFF. DNA for the CDR3: TGTGCCAGCAGCTCAGTAGCGGGAGTAACCGGGGAGCTGTTTTTT.